The next 6 T cell receptor beta chains were all read from a single sample in a study of esophageal squamous cell carcinoma under preoperative chemotherapy (dated by TCRdb to the late 2010s). The sample's time point label, decoded: before preoperative PTX-NDP chemotherapy. Library method: PCR. Instrument used: HiSeq X Ten. Using fastp at Q25 and MiXCR, TCRdb reprocessed the public reads and kept productive beta chains. Identical CDR3 proteins give one entry, which carries the most common genes and DNA. Recorded for this sample are 25,000 to 35,000 distinct CDR3 sequences; under 55% of them occurred a single time. The ten top clones hold less than 15% of the sample. The sample was taken from a patient given preoperative chemotherapy. The source of these receptors is a human donor with esophageal squamous cell carcinoma. The donor label of this sample is uncertain.

By sample fraction, this clonotype is medium-sized. The chain joins TRBV7-8 to TRBJ2-1; D remains ambiguous. Germline V gene data show CDR1 as SGHVS and CDR2 as FQNEAQ. The CDR3 runs 13 residues. V lost 0 bases and J lost 9, with 9 bases in between. The CDR3 DNA follows: TGTGCCAGCAGCTTAGCGCGAACGGGTGAGCAGTTCTTC. It codes for CASSLARTGEQFF.

The chain employs TRBV7-2 and TRBJ2-4; maybe TRBD2 (5 bases). Near its end, the DNA agrees better with TRBJ2-5, so the J call may be wrong. The CDR3 runs 16 residues. Germline lookup yields CDR1 SGHTA and CDR2 FQGNSA. The CDR3 spells CASRGAGRRAKETQYF. CDR3 DNA sequence: TGTGCCAGCAGGGGAGCCGGGCGCCGTGCCAAAGAGACCCAGTACTTC.

The chain couples TRBV6-1 to TRBJ2-5; D is possibly TRBD1 (6 bases). The better agreement between TRBJ2-7 and the DNA end casts doubt on the J call. This CDR3 spans 15 amino acids. Germline V lookup: CDR1 MNHNS, CDR2 SASEGT. CDR3 protein: CASSGRTDKTYEQYF. The CDR3 nucleotides are TGTGCCAGCAGTGGGAGGACAGATAAGACCTACGAGCAGTACTTC.

Turning to this clonotype: The germline gene is not matched at one end of the junction; a read error may be the cause. The J gene is TRBJ2-3, the V gene TRBV7-2, with TRBD2 identical over 7 bases. This CDR3 comprises 15 residues. In germline, CDR1 is SGHTA, CDR2 FQGNSA. CDR3 DNA sequence: TGTGCCAGCAGCTTGGTGGCGGGAGCGGACAATACGCAGTACTTT. Translation gives CASSLVAGADNTQYF. Complete variable domain (other parts from reference TRBV7-2 and TRBJ2-3): GAGVSQSPSNKVTEKGKDVELRCDPISGHTALYWYRQSLGQGLEFLIYFQGNSAPDKSGLPSDRFSAERTGGSVSTLTIQRTQQEDSAVYLCASSLVAGADNTQYFGPGTRLTVL.

Here the CDR3 DNA reads TGTGCCAGCAGTGACGAAGGGGGCAGAAGAACTAATGAAAAACTGTTTTTT. This sequence encodes CASSDEGGRRTNEKLFF. J is TRBJ1-4 and V is TRBV6-1; TRBD1 agrees at 7 bases. The CDR3 covers 17 residues. V lost 3 bases, J lost 1 base, and 8 bases stayed unmatched. The germline V gene encodes CDR1 MNHNS and CDR2 SASEGT.

This clonotype was found many times. This chain joins TRBV7-2 and TRBJ2-5; perhaps TRBD2 as D (5 bases). Germline values: CDR1 SGHTA, CDR2 FQGNSA. The CDR3 runs to 13 residues. V lost 4 bases and J lost 11, with 17 bases in between. Here the CDR3 reads CASSSGKVWEQYF. CDR3 nucleotide sequence: TGTGCCAGCAGCTCAGGAAAGGTGTGGGAGCAGTACTTC.